This record concerns one TCR beta chain sequence. Its target is not known. HIV-negative, healthy adults without recent acute infections or vaccinations were the donors. It was 150 to 200 ng DNA, about 30,000 T cell genomes, that sorted-subset replicate PCRs used. Using immunoSEQ multiplex PCR, the repertoire was profiled, and TCRdb retains in-frame clones only, with some absent. The table records around 2.1 million clones, under 97% of them present only once. This sample is part of a study of shared clonotypes between healthy human individuals. Overall study: Researchers assigned three CD4 naive, three CD4 memory, two CD8 naive and one CD8 memory plate to each donor.

Study-level points and caveats: Naive subsets generally had larger estimated richness than memory subsets.

Between the trimmed V and J ends, which lost 3 bases and 4 bases, there was a span of 12 bases. From germline, CDR1 is MNHEY and CDR2 SVGAGI. The CDR3 sequence is 15 residues long. The sequence derives from a man younger than 35 in good health. The genes are TRBV6-5 and TRBJ2-2; tentative D call: TRBD2 (5 bases). Sequences were obtained from naive CD4+ T cells sorted from blood. Regarding subset: CD45RA+ positively selected. CDR3 DNA: TGTGCCAGCAGTTATCTCTGGGAGTCCACCGGGGAGCTGTTTTTT. This sequence encodes CASSYLWESTGELFF.